This is a list of T cell receptor beta chains from one sample in a study of shared clonotypes between healthy human individuals. Profiled with immunoSEQ multiplex PCR; TCRdb holds only in-frame clones, not every one. The sample includes 180,000 or so clones, 85% to 95% of them seen just once. Sequenced input: naive CD4+ T cells sorted from blood. These receptors originate from a woman under 40 in good health. CDR3s include the opening cysteine and the closing phenylalanine or tryptophan. The order of the fields is D gene, J gene, clone size, V gene, CDR3 protein, CDR3 DNA. D genes are given only for firm matches. Where a row states a size, it is once, few, many or the class of an expanded clone; other rows omit it.

>TRBD2|TRBJ2-7|NA|TRBV15
CATSWLGLANSYEQYF
TGTGCCACCAGCTGGCTAGGACTAGCGAACTCCTACGAGCAGTACTTC
>NA|TRBJ1-2|NA|TRBV29-1
CSVEDPVGYGYTF
TGCAGCGTTGAAGACCCGGTGGGCTATGGCTACACCTTC
>TRBD1|TRBJ1-4|NA|TRBV5-1
CASSVDRDEKLFF
TGCGCCAGCAGCGTGGACAGGGATGAAAAACTGTTTTTT
>NA|TRBJ1-4|NA|TRBV28
CASSSEKLFF
TGTGCCAGCAGCTCTGAAAAACTGTTTTTT
>TRBD1|TRBJ2-6|NA|TRBV7-9
CASSLWGTGGLSGANVLTF
TGTGCCAGCAGCTTATGGGGCACAGGGGGCCTTTCTGGGGCCAACGTCCTGACTTTC
>TRBD1|TRBJ1-1|NA|TRBV7-3
CASSPGQGETEAFF
TGTGCCAGCAGCCCAGGACAGGGAGAGACTGAAGCTTTCTTT
>NA|TRBJ2-7|NA|TRBV5-1
CASSLASSEQYF
TGCGCCAGCAGCTTGGCGAGTTCCGAGCAGTACTTC
>TRBD1|TRBJ1-2|NA|TRBV5-4
CASSLRTGVGYGYTF
TGTGCCAGCAGCCTTCGGACAGGGGTGGGTTATGGCTACACCTTC
>NA|TRBJ2-7|NA|TRBV29-1
CSATSAYEQYF
TGCAGCGCCACTTCGGCCTACGAGCAGTACTTC
>NA|TRBJ1-4|NA|TRBV28
CASSSEVPLNEKLFF
TGTGCCAGCAGTTCAGAAGTACCCCTCAATGAAAAACTGTTTTTT
>TRBD2|TRBJ2-2|once|TRBV5-4
CASSPGGGRAPAGELFF
TGTGCCAGCAGCCCGGGGGGCGGGAGGGCCCCAGCCGGGGAGCTGTTTTTT
>TRBD1|TRBJ1-6|once|TRBV19
CASSPRDRFNSPLHF
TGTGCCAGTAGTCCCCGGGACAGGTTTAATTCACCCCTCCACTTT
>NA|TRBJ2-7|NA|TRBV5-3
CASSLGDWAYEQYF
TGTGCCAGCAGCTTGGGGGATTGGGCCTACGAGCAGTACTTC
>NA|TRBJ2-3|NA|TRBV7-2
CASSLDSTDTQYF
TGTGCCAGCAGCTTAGATAGCACAGATACGCAGTATTTT